The count of the clone carrying this T cell receptor beta chain is one. The target antigen is unknown. The data were produced by immunoSEQ multiplex PCR, yet TCRdb's version contains in-frame clones alone and is incomplete. The profile shows more than 15,000 clones, over 75% of them singletons. These data belong to a study of somatic mutations in cytotoxic T cells in rheumatoid arthritis. Study information: Certain T-cell populations stained with V beta antibodies were FACS-sorted to nearly 100% purity, and V beta1+ cells were TCRB-sequenced. Findings and caveats of the study: Neither rheumatoid arthritis patients nor age-matched healthy controls had significantly different CD8+ T-cell clonality from the other group. For about an eighth of the 65 patients, a single CD8+ clone accounted for more than 20% of CD8+ cells.

With 2 bases removed from V and 6 bases from J, the gap between germline ends came to 11 bases. This CDR3 contains 13 residues. Germline V gene lookup returns CDR1 MGHRA and CDR2 YSYEKL. The chain is built from TRBV4-1 and TRBJ2-7, with D possibly being TRBD1 or TRBD2 (5 bases each). This TCR came from an adult with rheumatoid arthritis. The sample taken for sequencing was CD8+ T cells sorted from blood. CDR3 DNA: TGCGCCAGCAGCCAAACTAGGGGTGGCGAGCAGTACTTC. This codes for CASSQTRGGEQYF.